What follows is one TCR beta chain and its context. The table came from immunoSEQ multiplex PCR; TCRdb's copy has only in-frame clones and leaves some out. Of roughly 18,000 clones in the sample, 83% are singletons; the top ten hold 4% to 5.5%. The sample belongs to a study of CD4+ T cells in melanoma. CDR3 length: 12 residues. Trimming took 7 bases from V and 7 from J, leaving 13 bases between them. Germline CDR1 is MNHNY and CDR2 is SVGAGI (reference sequence). This TCR came from a human donor with melanoma. The material sequenced was cells from a culture (not recorded whether cultured in vitro). The V and J genes are TRBV6-6 and TRBJ2-5; D perhaps matches TRBD2 (5 bases). CDR3 coding DNA: TGTGCCAGCACCGCCCTCGGAGGGACCCAGTACTTC. It yields the protein CASTALGGTQYF.